This passage covers 11 T cell receptor beta chains from one sample sequenced in a study of regulatory T cells in long-lasting Graves disease. Regarding time point: newly diagnosed GD, antithyroid drugs for less than 3 months. Making the TCR library involved RNA that had been extracted from PBMCs. To make TCR beta libraries, researchers used iRepertoire HTBI primers and Arm-PCR of CDR3 regions. TCRdb redid the calling of the multiplex PCR reads with MiXCR, one entry per CDR3 protein. The sample has hundreds of thousands of distinct CDR3 sequences; 16% are singletons. These data were also filed under a second study, of T cells in Graves' hyperthyroidism and ophthalmopathy.

The input for sequencing was peripheral blood mononuclear cells (PBMCs), taken at new diagnosis, from a patient treated with antithyroid drugs. All receptors derive from a man in his forties with Graves disease.

This clonotype has only a few counts. This chain uses TRBV18 with TRBJ2-1; TRBD2 agrees at 8 bases. Germline lookup yields CDR1 KGHSH and CDR2 LQKENI. The CDR3 contains 15 residues. The ends lost 3 bases at V and 5 bases at J; junction bases unmatched: 6. The CDR3 DNA is TGTGCCAGCTCACCCAGATCGGGGGGGCACAATGAGCAGTTCTTC. Translation: CASSPRSGGHNEQFF.

The gene calls are TRBV5-1 and TRBJ2-5; D uncertain. The CDR3 loop spans 14 amino acids. Germline loops: CDR1 SGHRS, CDR2 YFSETQ. The V gene lost 1 base and the J gene lost 5 bases, with 12 bases spanning the gap. CDR3 sequence (DNA): TGCGCCAGCAGCTTGAGTGTGGGATTGGAGACCCAGTACTTC. Residues: CASSLSVGLETQYF. Full variable domain (missing parts from reference TRBV5-1 and TRBJ2-5): KAGVTQTPRYLIKTRGQQVTLSCSPISGHRSVSWYQQTPGQGLQFLFEYFSETQRNKGNFPGRFSGRQFSNSRSEMNVSTLELGDSALYLCASSLSVGLETQYFGPGTRLLVL.

This clonotype was picked up a small number of times. This sequence joins TRBV29-1 and TRBJ2-6; D ambiguous. Trimming removed 3 bases from V and 1 base from J, with 13 bases in between. Germline CDR1 SQVTM, CDR2 ANQGSEA. The CDR3 sequence is 16 residues long. The CDR3 bases are TGCAGCGTTGAGAGTTTCAGCCTATCTGGGGCCAACGTCCTGACTTTC. It yields the protein CSVESFSLSGANVLTF.

This clonotype occurred many times. The chain links TRBV7-9 to TRBJ1-6, with 7 bases that match TRBD1. Germline V CDR1 and CDR2: SEHNR, FQNEAQ (reference sequence). There are 17 residues in the CDR3. J gave up 4 bases and V 8 bases, and 14 bases lay outside the gene matches. DNA of the CDR3: TGTGCCAGCCAGGCCTCCGGGACAGCCTTTTATAATTCACCCCTCCACTTT. The encoded protein is CASQASGTAFYNSPLHF.

This clonotype was detected only a few times. This sequence joins TRBV20-1 and TRBJ1-2; D is perhaps TRBD1 (5 bases). Germline CDR1 and CDR2: DFQATT and SNEGSKA (reference sequence). The CDR3 runs to 12 residues. Trimming removed 7 bases from V and 4 bases from J, with 13 bases in between. This chain's CDR3 is CSGQGLGYGYTF. DNA of the CDR3: TGCAGTGGCCAGGGCCTCGGCTATGGCTACACCTTC.

With regard to this clonotype: A read error is likely here: a far larger clone is one base away. V is TRBV7-2 and J is TRBJ1-1; the D is unclear. The CDR3 runs to 13 residues. CDR1 is SGHTA, CDR2 FQGNSA, per germline. The CDR3 is CASSLGLNTEALF. The CDR3 region has the DNA TGTGCCAGCAGCTTAGGACTGAACACTGAAGCTCTCTTT.

This clonotype was counted ten times or more. CDR3 loop: CASSLDGGGANTGELFF. In DNA, the CDR3 is TGTGCCAGCAGCTTAGACGGCGGGGGGGCGAACACCGGGGAGCTGTTTTTT. The rearrangement links TRBV11-2 to TRBJ2-2, with TRBD2 matching over 9 bases. This CDR3 comprises 17 residues. Germline-derived CDR1 and CDR2 are SGHAT and FQNNGV. After removal of 0 bases from V and 0 bases from J, the junction contained 2 bases not matched to a gene.

Concerning this clonotype itself: Being one base from a much bigger clone, this may be a read error. The V gene is TRBV5-5, the J gene TRBJ2-3; D uncertain. In germline, CDR1 is SGHKS, CDR2 YYEKEE (reference sequence). Trimming took 5 bases from V and 4 from J, leaving 14 bases between them. This CDR3 spans 14 amino acids. CDR3: CASRKITLADTQYF. Written as DNA, the CDR3 is TGTGCCAGCAGGAAGATTACCCTCGCAGATACGCAGTATTTT.

The genes are TRBV12-3 or TRBV12-4 and TRBJ2-3, with D uncertain. Trimming cost V 7 bases and J 5 bases, with 7 bases left between them. The CDR3 extends over 11 amino acids. CDR3 nucleotide sequence: TGTGCCAGCACGAGGAGAGATACGCAGTATTTT. Its protein is CASTRRDTQYF.

Turning to this clonotype: A far bigger clonotype differs at one base, so this is likely a read error. The chain links TRBV30 to TRBJ2-1; TRBD1 agrees at 9 bases. The CDR3 runs 15 residues. CDR1 is GTSNPN and CDR2 is SVGIG in the germline V gene (reference sequence). The ends lost 3 bases at V and 10 bases at J; junction bases unmatched: 13. CDR3 sequence: CAWSLKGTGKFEQFF. Here the CDR3 DNA reads TGTGCCTGGAGCCTTAAAGGGACAGGGAAGTTCGAGCAGTTCTTC.

The chain links TRBV7-3 to TRBJ2-7; 8 bases are shared with TRBD1. V lost 2 bases and J lost 0; bases outside the gene matches: 12. This CDR3 has 18 amino acids. Germline lookup yields CDR1 SGHTA and CDR2 FQGTGA. In nucleotides, the CDR3 is TGTGCCAGCAGCTTAGTTGTCGGACAGGGAACCAGCTCCTACGAGCAGTACTTC. It is translated as CASSLVVGQGTSSYEQYF. Using reference TRBV7-3 and TRBJ2-7 for the parts outside the CDR3, the full variable domain is GAGVSQTPSNKVTEKGKYVELRCDPISGHTALYWYRQSLGQGPEFLIYFQGTGAADDSGLPNDRFFAVRPEGSVSTLKIQRTERGDSAVYLCASSLVVGQGTSSYEQYFGPGTRLTVT.